The clone carrying this TCR beta chain was seen at least ten times. The antigen is undetermined. Time point reported: technical triplicate 2. In TCRdb, the 5' RACE reads were re-called with MiXCR into one record per CDR3 protein. This sample has about 59,000 distinct CDR3 sequences; around 24% occur once, and the top ten carry about 4.3%. This sample stems from a study of neurological immune-mediated disorders. Study-wide results and caveats: The study found no CDR3 amino acid sequences shared by expanded clones across subjects, suggesting private repertoires in all groups.

CDR3 length: 16 residues. Looked up from germline, CDR1 is MNHEY and CDR2 is SMNVEV (reference sequence). V was pared by 3 bases and J by 2 bases, with 11 bases between. The receptor was isolated from a man in his sixties with HTLV-1-associated myelopathy (HAM/TSP). The chain joins TRBV27 to TRBJ2-6, with D tentatively TRBD2 (5 bases). The specimen was PBMCs. The DNA of the CDR3 is TGTGCCAGCAGTTTTTACTCGGGGACTGGGGCCAACGTCCTGACTTTC. Translated: CASSFYSGTGANVLTF.